This T cell receptor beta chain was retrieved from a study of shared clonotypes between healthy human individuals. Around 32,000 T cell genomes, or 200 to 250 ng DNA, went into the sorted-subset replicate PCRs. This table comes from immunoSEQ multiplex PCR, and its TCRdb copy is limited to in-frame clones, with some not included. The sample has 1.6 million or so clones; 98% are singletons. The V gene's germline CDR1 is SNHLY and CDR2 FYNNEI. V was clipped by 2 bases and J by 9 bases, with 5 bases between them. This CDR3 spans 11 amino acids. The clonotype originates from a man aged 25-40 years in good health. V and J are TRBV2 and TRBJ2-1; D is unclear. Specimen: naive CD4+ T cells sorted from blood. This sample's subset: CD45RA+ positively selected. This CDR3 reads CASSEYPEQFF. As DNA, the CDR3 is TGTGCCAGCAGTGAATACCCTGAGCAGTTCTTC.